Below, one T cell receptor beta chain is given with its context. The antigen is unknown. This sample was taken from a study of identifying expanded T cells in peripheral blood. Study conclusions and caveats: Variance in clone template counts between roughly two-week samples significantly increased with total template count across all healthy donors. Approximately 1.1 clones differed between technical replicates, versus approximately 16 and 19 over time.

Generated by immunoSEQ multiplex PCR, the TCRdb table keeps only in-frame clones and is missing some. The sample has about 94,000 clones; roughly 87% are singletons. The CDR3 covers 15 residues. V lost 3 bases, J lost 1 base, and 13 bases lay in between. CDR1 is SGDLS and CDR2 is YYNGEE in the germline V gene. The source is a person aged 18-69 years in good health. The material sequenced was blood. J is TRBJ2-5 and V is TRBV9; tentative D call: TRBD2 (6 bases). The DNA of the CDR3 is TGTGCCAGCAGCGCCGCGGGACGGAGCCAAGAGACCCAGTACTTC. This translates into CASSAAGRSQETQYF.